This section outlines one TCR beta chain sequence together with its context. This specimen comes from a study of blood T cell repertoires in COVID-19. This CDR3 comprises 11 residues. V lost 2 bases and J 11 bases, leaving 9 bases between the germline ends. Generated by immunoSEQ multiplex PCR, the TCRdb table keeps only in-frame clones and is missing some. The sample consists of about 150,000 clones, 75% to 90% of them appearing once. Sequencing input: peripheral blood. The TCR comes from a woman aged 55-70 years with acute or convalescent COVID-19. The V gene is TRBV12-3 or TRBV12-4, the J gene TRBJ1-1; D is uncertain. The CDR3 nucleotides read TGTGCCAGCAGTTTATATTCTCGGGCTTTCTTT. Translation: CASSLYSRAFF.